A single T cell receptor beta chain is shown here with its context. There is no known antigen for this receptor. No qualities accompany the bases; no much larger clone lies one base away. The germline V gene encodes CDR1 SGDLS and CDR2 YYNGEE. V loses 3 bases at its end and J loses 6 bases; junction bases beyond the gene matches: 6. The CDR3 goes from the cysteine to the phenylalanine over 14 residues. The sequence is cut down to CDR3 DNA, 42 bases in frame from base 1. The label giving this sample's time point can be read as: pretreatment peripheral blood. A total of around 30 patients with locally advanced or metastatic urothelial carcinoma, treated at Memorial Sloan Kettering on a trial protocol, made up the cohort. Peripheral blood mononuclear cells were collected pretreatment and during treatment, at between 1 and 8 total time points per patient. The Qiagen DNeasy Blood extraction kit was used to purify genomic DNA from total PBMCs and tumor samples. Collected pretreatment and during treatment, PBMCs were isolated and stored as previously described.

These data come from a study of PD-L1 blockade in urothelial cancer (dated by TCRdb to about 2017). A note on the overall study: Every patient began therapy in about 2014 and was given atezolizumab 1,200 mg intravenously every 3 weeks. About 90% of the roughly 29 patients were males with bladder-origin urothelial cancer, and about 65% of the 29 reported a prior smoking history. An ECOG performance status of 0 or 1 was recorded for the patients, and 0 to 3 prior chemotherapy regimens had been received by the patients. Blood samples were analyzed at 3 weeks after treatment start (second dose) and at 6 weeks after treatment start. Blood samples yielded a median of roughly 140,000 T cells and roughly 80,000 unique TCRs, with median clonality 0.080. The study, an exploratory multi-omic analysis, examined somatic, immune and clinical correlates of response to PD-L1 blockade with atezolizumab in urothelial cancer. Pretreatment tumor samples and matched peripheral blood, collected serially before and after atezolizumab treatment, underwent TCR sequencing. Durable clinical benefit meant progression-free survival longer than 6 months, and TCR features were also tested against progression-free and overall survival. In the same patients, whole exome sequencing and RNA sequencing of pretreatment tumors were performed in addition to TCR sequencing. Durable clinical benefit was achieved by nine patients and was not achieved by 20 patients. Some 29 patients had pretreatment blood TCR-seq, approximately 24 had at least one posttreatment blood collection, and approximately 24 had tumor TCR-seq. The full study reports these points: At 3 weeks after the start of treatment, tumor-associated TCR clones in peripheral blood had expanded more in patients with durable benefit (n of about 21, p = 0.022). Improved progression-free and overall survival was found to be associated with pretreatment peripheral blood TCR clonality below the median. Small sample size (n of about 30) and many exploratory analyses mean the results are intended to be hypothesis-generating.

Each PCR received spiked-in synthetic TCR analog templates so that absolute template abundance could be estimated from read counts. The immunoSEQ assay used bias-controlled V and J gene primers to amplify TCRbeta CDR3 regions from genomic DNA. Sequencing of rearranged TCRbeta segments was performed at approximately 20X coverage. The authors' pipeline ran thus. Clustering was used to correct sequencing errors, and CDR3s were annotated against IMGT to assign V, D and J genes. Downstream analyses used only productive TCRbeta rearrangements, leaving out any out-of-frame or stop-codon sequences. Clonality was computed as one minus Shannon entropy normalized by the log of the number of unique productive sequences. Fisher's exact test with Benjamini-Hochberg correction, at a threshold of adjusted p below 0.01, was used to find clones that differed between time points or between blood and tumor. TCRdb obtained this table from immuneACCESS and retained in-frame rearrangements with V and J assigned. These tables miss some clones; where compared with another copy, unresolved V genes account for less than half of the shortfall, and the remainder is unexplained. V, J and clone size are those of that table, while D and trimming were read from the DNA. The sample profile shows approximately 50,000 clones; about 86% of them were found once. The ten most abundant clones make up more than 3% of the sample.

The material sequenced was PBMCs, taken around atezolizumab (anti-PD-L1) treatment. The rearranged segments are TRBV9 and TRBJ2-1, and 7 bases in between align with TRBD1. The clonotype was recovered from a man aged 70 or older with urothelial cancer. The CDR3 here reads CASSADRVRNEQFF. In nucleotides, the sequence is TGTGCCAGCAGCGCCGACAGGGTTCGCAATGAGCAGTTCTTC. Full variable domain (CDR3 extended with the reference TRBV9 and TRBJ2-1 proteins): DSGVTQTPKHLITATGQRVTLRCSPRSGDLSVYWYQQSLDQGLQFLIQYYNGEERAKGNILERFSAQQFPDLHSELNLSSLELGDSALYFCASSADRVRNEQFFGPGTRLTVL.